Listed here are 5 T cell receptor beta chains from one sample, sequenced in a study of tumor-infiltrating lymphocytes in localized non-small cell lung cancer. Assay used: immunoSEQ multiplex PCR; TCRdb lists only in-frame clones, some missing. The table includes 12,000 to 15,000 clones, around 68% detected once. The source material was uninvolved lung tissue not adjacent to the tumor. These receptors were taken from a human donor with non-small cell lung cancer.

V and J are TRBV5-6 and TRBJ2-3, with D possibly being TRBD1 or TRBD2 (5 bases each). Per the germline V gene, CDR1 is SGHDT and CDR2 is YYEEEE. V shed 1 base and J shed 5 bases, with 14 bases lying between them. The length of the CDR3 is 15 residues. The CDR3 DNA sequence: TGTGCCAGCAGCTTGAATCTCGGGACCCGAGATACGCAGTATTTT. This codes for CASSLNLGTRDTQYF.

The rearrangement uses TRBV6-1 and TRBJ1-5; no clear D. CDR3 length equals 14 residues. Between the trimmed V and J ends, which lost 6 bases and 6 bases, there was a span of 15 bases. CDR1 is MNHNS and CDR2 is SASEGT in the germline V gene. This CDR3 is CASRGGISTQPQHF. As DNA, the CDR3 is TGTGCCAGCAGAGGTGGGATCTCCACTCAGCCCCAGCATTTT.

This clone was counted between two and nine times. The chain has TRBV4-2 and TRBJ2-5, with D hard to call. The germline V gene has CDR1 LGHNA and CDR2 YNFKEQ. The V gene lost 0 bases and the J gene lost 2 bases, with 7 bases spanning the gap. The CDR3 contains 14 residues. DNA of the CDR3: TGTGCCAGCAGCCAAGACAGAGCACAAGAGACCCAGTACTTC. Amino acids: CASSQDRAQETQYF.

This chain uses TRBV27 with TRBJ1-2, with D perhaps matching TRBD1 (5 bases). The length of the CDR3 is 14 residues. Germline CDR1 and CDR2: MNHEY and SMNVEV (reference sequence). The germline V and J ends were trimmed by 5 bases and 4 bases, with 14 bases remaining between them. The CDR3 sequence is CASSLQAESYGYTF. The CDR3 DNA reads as TGTGCCAGCAGTCTACAGGCGGAGAGCTATGGCTACACCTTC.

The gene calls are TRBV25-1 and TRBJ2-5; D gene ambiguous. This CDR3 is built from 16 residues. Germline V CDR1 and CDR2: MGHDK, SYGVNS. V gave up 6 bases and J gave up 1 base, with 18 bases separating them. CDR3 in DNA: TGTGCCAGCAGCCCATCACCGTGGAGCTTCCAAGAGACCCAGTACTTC. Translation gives CASSPSPWSFQETQYF. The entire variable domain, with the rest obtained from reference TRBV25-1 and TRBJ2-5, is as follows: EADIYQTPRYLVIGTGKKITLECSQTMGHDKMYWYQQDPGMELHLIHYSYGVNSTEKGDLSSESTVSRIRTEHFPLTLESARPSHTSQYLCASSPSPWSFQETQYFGPGTRLLVL.